This T cell receptor (beta chain) was captured by sequencing in a study of T cell repertoires in aging, cancer and after chemotherapy. Study information: The full dataset contained several million TCR reads.

Trimming left V 1 base short and J 1 base short, with 8 bases between. Germline-derived CDR1 and CDR2 are GTSNPN and SVGIG (reference sequence). CDR3 length: 14 amino acids. Peripheral blood genomic DNA, not sorted cells or RNA, was the template. Rearranged V-D-J TRB sequences were amplified with a mixed TRB-A/B primer pool. TCRdb re-analysed the multiplex PCR reads in MiXCR, keeping a single row per CDR3 protein. The table shows more than 7,000 distinct CDR3 sequences, with approximately 30% occurring only once. Study-wide findings and caveats: Across the chemotherapy interval, each cancer cohort showed higher median generation probability, suggesting thymic rebound.

In the case of this clonotype: Antigen specificity is unknown.

Sequencing was performed on blood. This receptor was taken from a human donor in good health. This sequence joins TRBV30 and TRBJ1-5, with D perhaps TRBD1 (6 bases). The CDR3 here is CAWSGGTSNQPQHF. In nucleotides, the CDR3 is TGTGCCTGGAGTGGTGGGACAAGCAATCAGCCCCAGCATTTT.